This T cell receptor beta chain was found in a study of tumor and adjacent non-tumor tissue in lung cancer. On this clonotype: The antigen is undetermined. The germline gene is not matched at one end of the junction; a read error may be the cause.

Three rounds of nested PCR, following a modified ARM-PCR protocol, produced the TCRbeta library. TCRdb used MiXCR to reprocess the multiplex PCR reads, holding one entry per CDR3 protein. The sample lists approximately 62,000 distinct CDR3 sequences; around 61% were seen once. Findings and limits, study-wide: Tumor TCR diversity, when higher, was linked to shorter survival.

The CDR3 totals 13 residues. The germline CDR1 and CDR2 sequences are SGHNT and YENEEA. The template was RNA from unsorted bulk tissue. This non-tumor lung sample came from over 3 cm beyond the tumor edge. Sequencing used distant non-tumor lung tissue. The receptor's source is a man aged 65 to 79 with non-small cell lung cancer. V gene TRBV11-3 combines with J gene TRBJ2-7; 8 bases agree with TRBD1. This CDR3 is CVSSRDRQGGQYF. CDR3 coding DNA: TGTGTCAGCAGCCGGGACAGGCAGGGCGGGCAGTACTTC.